This TCR beta chain was obtained from a study of CD8 T cells in Susac syndrome. The V gene lost 3 bases and the J gene lost 0 bases, with 8 bases spanning the gap. Germline lookup yields CDR1 SEHNR and CDR2 FQNEAQ (reference sequence). The CDR3 extends over 14 amino acids. The patients serving as multiple sclerosis controls were treatment-naive. They had stable or active relapsing-remitting disease and fulfilled revised McDonald criteria. Random hexamers primed reverse transcription of 0.5 to 1 ug RNA. Coverage of TCR beta CDR3 amplification by immunoSEQ multiplex PCR extended to 54 Vbeta and 13 Jbeta. A single record per CDR3 protein comes from TCRdb applying MiXCR to the immunoSEQ multiplex PCR reads. The repertoire consists of about 76,000 distinct CDR3 sequences, with 90% to 95% occurring once and the leading ten covering 0.5%.

The sample was CD8+ T cells from PBMCs. The sequence was obtained from a human donor with multiple sclerosis. The rearrangement links TRBV7-9 to TRBJ1-2; D is uncertain. CDR3 in amino acids: CASSFGVTNYGYTF. The CDR3 nucleotides are TGTGCCAGCAGCTTTGGGGTTACTAACTATGGCTACACCTTC.